These T cell receptor beta chains were read from a single sample in a study of blood T cell repertoires in COVID-19. The protocol was immunoSEQ multiplex PCR, while the TCRdb copy is restricted to in-frame clones and leaves out a portion. Among 330,000 or so clones listed, roughly 87% were seen once. Sequenced material: peripheral blood. These receptors all stem from a man aged 30 to 45 with COVID-19, enrolled during active disease. Both conserved end residues are part of each CDR3. The order of the fields is clone size, J gene, V gene, D gene, CDR3 protein, CDR3 DNA. D genes are given only for firm matches. A row's size may be missing; if present it is once, few, many or a size class.

clone_size: NA; j_call: TRBJ2-1; v_call: TRBV7-2; d_call: TRBD2; cdr3_aa: CASSTVGTSGYNEQFF; cdr3_nt: TGTGCCAGCAGCACCGTCGGGACTAGCGGCTACAATGAGCAGTTCTTC
clone_size: NA; j_call: TRBJ2-7; v_call: TRBV7-2; d_call: NA; cdr3_aa: CASSLDAGPSYEQYF; cdr3_nt: TGTGCCAGCAGCTTAGATGCGGGACCATCCTACGAGCAGTACTTC
clone_size: NA; j_call: TRBJ1-2; v_call: TRBV28; d_call: TRBD1; cdr3_aa: CASRIPGTGGRYGYTF; cdr3_nt: TGTGCCAGCAGGATCCCCGGGACAGGAGGGAGGTATGGCTACACCTTC
clone_size: NA; j_call: TRBJ1-1; v_call: TRBV10-3; d_call: NA; cdr3_aa: CATTGGDLNTEAFF; cdr3_nt: TGTGCCACCACCGGGGGGGACCTGAACACTGAAGCTTTCTTT
clone_size: many; j_call: TRBJ2-1; v_call: TRBV10-3; d_call: NA; cdr3_aa: CAISEGLTTGDEQFF; cdr3_nt: TGTGCCATCAGTGAGGGACTCACGACTGGGGATGAGCAGTTCTTC
clone_size: NA; j_call: TRBJ1-2; v_call: TRBV3-1/TRBV3-2; d_call: NA; cdr3_aa: CASSFLQGSLEVVGGYTF; cdr3_nt: TGTGCCAGCAGCTTTCTCCAGGGATCACTGGAAGTAGTCGGGGGCTACACCTTC
clone_size: once; j_call: TRBJ2-7; v_call: TRBV9; d_call: TRBD2; cdr3_aa: CASSVAQGLGYEQYF; cdr3_nt: TGTGCCAGCAGCGTAGCTCAGGGACTAGGCTACGAGCAGTACTTC
clone_size: NA; j_call: TRBJ2-3; v_call: TRBV18; d_call: TRBD1; cdr3_aa: CASSPGTGSRTDTQYF; cdr3_nt: TGTGCCAGCTCACCAGGGACAGGGTCGCGGACAGATACGCAGTATTTT
clone_size: few; j_call: TRBJ2-1; v_call: TRBV6-2/TRBV6-3; d_call: NA; cdr3_aa: CASSYSRGRVYNEQFF; cdr3_nt: TGTGCCAGCAGTTACTCGAGAGGCAGGGTCTACAATGAGCAGTTCTTC
clone_size: NA; j_call: TRBJ1-6; v_call: TRBV6-5; d_call: TRBD1; cdr3_aa: CASSRQGGFNSPLHF; cdr3_nt: TGTGCCAGCTCCCGACAGGGAGGATTTAATTCACCCCTCCACTTT
clone_size: few; j_call: TRBJ2-3; v_call: TRBV7-8; d_call: NA; cdr3_aa: CASSLRRDSSTDTQYF; cdr3_nt: TGTGCCAGCAGCTTAAGGCGGGACAGTAGCACAGATACGCAGTATTTT
clone_size: NA; j_call: TRBJ2-7; v_call: TRBV18; d_call: NA; cdr3_aa: CASSPFSGGLVAEQYF; cdr3_nt: TGTGCCAGCTCACCTTTCTCCGGAGGGCTCGTCGCAGAGCAGTACTTC
clone_size: NA; j_call: TRBJ1-5; v_call: TRBV18; d_call: TRBD1; cdr3_aa: CASSPDRVQSQPQHF; cdr3_nt: TGTGCCAGCTCGCCCGACAGGGTCCAAAGCCAGCCCCAGCATTTT
clone_size: once; j_call: TRBJ1-1; v_call: TRBV3-1/TRBV3-2; d_call: NA; cdr3_aa: CASLSGGGTEAFF; cdr3_nt: TGTGCATCCCTGAGCGGGGGGGGCACTGAAGCTTTCTTT
clone_size: NA; j_call: TRBJ2-1; v_call: TRBV7-3; d_call: TRBD1; cdr3_aa: CASSPAGQGLFNEQFF; cdr3_nt: TGTGCCAGCAGTCCAGCCGGACAGGGGTTATTCAATGAGCAGTTCTTC
clone_size: NA; j_call: TRBJ1-1; v_call: TRBV18; d_call: TRBD1; cdr3_aa: CASSTGGDGTEAFF; cdr3_nt: TGTGCCAGCTCAACAGGGGGCGATGGCACTGAAGCTTTCTTT
clone_size: NA; j_call: TRBJ1-2; v_call: TRBV7-9; d_call: TRBD1; cdr3_aa: CASSLVGQGNYGYTF; cdr3_nt: TGTGCCAGCAGCTTAGTGGGACAGGGTAACTATGGCTACACCTTC
clone_size: NA; j_call: TRBJ2-3; v_call: TRBV5-1; d_call: NA; cdr3_aa: CASSLRRDGTDTQYF; cdr3_nt: TGCGCCAGCAGCTTGAGGCGGGACGGCACAGATACGCAGTATTTT
clone_size: NA; j_call: TRBJ2-5; v_call: TRBV9; d_call: TRBD1; cdr3_aa: CASSGLRGRDQETQYF; cdr3_nt: TGTGCCAGCAGCGGACTCAGGGGGCGAGACCAAGAGACCCAGTACTTC
clone_size: NA; j_call: TRBJ2-5; v_call: TRBV18; d_call: NA; cdr3_aa: CASSRTVQETQYF; cdr3_nt: TGTGCCAGCTCACGGACAGTCCAAGAGACCCAGTACTTC
clone_size: once; j_call: TRBJ1-5; v_call: TRBV27; d_call: NA; cdr3_aa: CASSLRAFSSNQPQHF; cdr3_nt: TGTGCCAGCAGTTTGCGCGCCTTTTCTAGCAATCAGCCCCAGCATTTT
clone_size: NA; j_call: TRBJ2-1; v_call: TRBV6-6; d_call: TRBD1; cdr3_aa: CASSQGQGIDEQFF; cdr3_nt: TGTGCCAGCAGTCAGGGACAGGGGATCGATGAGCAGTTCTTC
clone_size: NA; j_call: TRBJ1-2; v_call: TRBV5-1; d_call: NA; cdr3_aa: CASSLIGGAGGYTF; cdr3_nt: TGCGCCAGCAGCTTAATTGGGGGGGCTGGAGGCTACACCTTC
clone_size: NA; j_call: TRBJ1-5; v_call: TRBV7-6; d_call: TRBD1; cdr3_aa: CASSLTGGMSQPQHF; cdr3_nt: TGTGCCAGCAGCTTGACAGGGGGCATGTCTCAGCCCCAGCATTTT
clone_size: NA; j_call: TRBJ1-6; v_call: TRBV7-9; d_call: NA; cdr3_aa: CASSLGAADPPLHF; cdr3_nt: TGTGCCAGCAGCTTAGGGGCAGCCGACCCGCCCCTCCACTTT
clone_size: NA; j_call: TRBJ2-5; v_call: TRBV6-5; d_call: TRBD1; cdr3_aa: CASSSPDRGQETQYF; cdr3_nt: TGTGCCAGCAGTTCCCCGGACAGGGGGCAAGAGACCCAGTACTTC
clone_size: NA; j_call: TRBJ1-3; v_call: TRBV5-3; d_call: TRBD1; cdr3_aa: CARSLMGQAGNTIYF; cdr3_nt: TGTGCCAGAAGCTTGATGGGACAGGCTGGAAACACCATATATTTT
clone_size: few; j_call: TRBJ1-5; v_call: TRBV15; d_call: TRBD1; cdr3_aa: CATSRGQGGNQPQHF; cdr3_nt: TGTGCCACCAGCCGTGGACAGGGAGGCAATCAGCCCCAGCATTTT
clone_size: NA; j_call: TRBJ1-4; v_call: TRBV7-9; d_call: TRBD1; cdr3_aa: CASTPGTGEEKLFF; cdr3_nt: TGTGCCAGCACCCCCGGCACAGGGGAAGAAAAACTGTTTTTT
clone_size: once; j_call: TRBJ2-1; v_call: TRBV6-5; d_call: TRBD2; cdr3_aa: CASSYQVAGGHEQFF; cdr3_nt: TGTGCCAGCAGTTACCAGGTAGCGGGGGGCCATGAGCAGTTCTTC
clone_size: NA; j_call: TRBJ2-2; v_call: TRBV21-1; d_call: NA; cdr3_aa: CASSKTPALTRRQGMTGELFF; cdr3_nt: TGTGCCAGCAGCAAAACCCCCGCCCTCACCCGCCGACAGGGTATGACCGGGGAGCTGTTTTTT
clone_size: NA; j_call: TRBJ2-1; v_call: TRBV27; d_call: TRBD1; cdr3_aa: CASSLSRQGRGSYNEQFF; cdr3_nt: TGTGCCAGCAGTTTATCGAGACAGGGGAGAGGGTCCTACAATGAGCAGTTCTTC
clone_size: NA; j_call: TRBJ1-2; v_call: TRBV19; d_call: NA; cdr3_aa: CASSIPPAGSYGYTF; cdr3_nt: TGTGCCAGTAGTATACCTCCGGCAGGATCGTATGGCTACACCTTC
clone_size: NA; j_call: TRBJ1-1; v_call: TRBV28; d_call: NA; cdr3_aa: CASSSGQPPGTEAFF; cdr3_nt: TGTGCCAGCAGTTCTGGACAGCCGCCGGGGACTGAAGCTTTCTTT
clone_size: NA; j_call: TRBJ2-6; v_call: TRBV5-1; d_call: TRBD1; cdr3_aa: CASSLTGIPGANVLTF; cdr3_nt: TGCGCCAGCAGCCTGACAGGGATCCCTGGGGCCAACGTCCTGACTTTC
clone_size: NA; j_call: TRBJ2-7; v_call: TRBV28; d_call: TRBD1; cdr3_aa: CASSLGGQMYEQYF; cdr3_nt: TGTGCCAGCAGTTTAGGGGGACAGATGTACGAGCAGTACTTC
clone_size: NA; j_call: TRBJ1-6; v_call: TRBV27; d_call: NA; cdr3_aa: CASSQQGPYNSPLHF; cdr3_nt: TGTGCCAGCAGTCAACAGGGCCCCTATAATTCACCCCTCCACTTT
clone_size: NA; j_call: TRBJ2-7; v_call: TRBV28; d_call: NA; cdr3_aa: CASGMDLNYEQYF; cdr3_nt: TGTGCCAGCGGTATGGACTTGAACTACGAGCAGTACTTC